These T cell receptor beta chains were read from a single sample in a study of CD8+ T cells in alopecia areata. TCRdb's table, derived via immunoSEQ multiplex PCR, lists solely in-frame clones and lacks some. The profile shows about 190,000 clones, around 60% of them singletons. This sample comprised CD4+ T cells sorted from blood, obtained at week 4, from a patient treated with tofacitinib. The receptors shown here come from a human donor with alopecia areata. Each CDR3 is given with its conserved first and last residue. D genes are given only for firm matches. A clone size is listed for some rows: how often the clone was seen (once, few, many), or a class if it is expanded.

TRBD2,TRBJ2-7,TRBV2,.,TGTGCCAGCAGATATGCGGGGGGTACCAATGGCGAGCAGTACTTC,CASRYAGGTNGEQYF
.,TRBJ2-2,TRBV2,.,TGTGCCAGCAGTGGCTCTCGAGGTCCTGTCACCGGGGAGCTGTTTTTT,CASSGSRGPVTGELFF
.,TRBJ2-3,TRBV7-2,.,TGTGCCAGCAGCTTATTGGAGGGGGATACGCAGTATTTT,CASSLLEGDTQYF
.,TRBJ2-5,TRBV12-5,.,TGTGCTAGTGGTTTGGGCGGCCGAGAAGGGACCCAGTACTTC,CASGLGGREGTQYF
TRBD1,TRBJ1-2,TRBV29-1,.,TGCAGCGTTGACCAGGGGGCGAGCGGCTACACCTTC,CSVDQGASGYTF
.,TRBJ2-1,TRBV28,few,TGTGCCAGCAGTTTATCGGTCAGTTCCCATGAGCAGTTCTTC,CASSLSVSSHEQFF
.,TRBJ2-5,TRBV4-1,.,TGCGCCAGCCGCTACGCGGGATGGCAAGAGACCCAGTACTTC,CASRYAGWQETQYF
.,TRBJ2-7,TRBV27,.,TGTGCCAGCAGTTTTCAGGGCAACTACGAGCAGTACTTC,CASSFQGNYEQYF
.,TRBJ2-7,TRBV28,.,TGTGCCAGCAGATCAGCGGCCTACGAGCAGTACTTC,CASRSAAYEQYF
.,TRBJ2-1,TRBV29-1,.,TGCAGCGTTGGCAGGGGTACCTACAATGAGCAGTTCTTC,CSVGRGTYNEQFF
TRBD2,TRBJ2-4,TRBV18,.,TGTGCCAGCTCACCACCGGTCCTAGCGGGAGTTAGAAACATTCAGTACTTC,CASSPPVLAGVRNIQYF
.,TRBJ2-2,TRBV7-2,.,TGTGCCAGCAGCTTAGCCTCTTTCGCTAGCGCCACCGGGGAGCTGTTTTTT,CASSLASFASATGELFF
.,TRBJ2-6,TRBV15,.,TGTGCCACCAGCAGGGACCTCCTGGGGCAGGGAACTGGGGCCAACGTCCTGACTTTC,CATSRDLLGQGTGANVLTF
.,TRBJ2-1,TRBV4-1,.,TGCGCCAGCAGCCAAGACGGTAGCTCCTACAATGAGCAGTTCTTC,CASSQDGSSYNEQFF
TRBD2,TRBJ2-7,TRBV19,.,TGTGCCAGTAGTATTGAGGAGACTAGCGCAGACGAGCAGTACTTC,CASSIEETSADEQYF
.,TRBJ2-3,TRBV13,once,TGTGCCAGCAGCTTACAGGATACGCAGTATTTT,CASSLQDTQYF
.,TRBJ1-2,TRBV30,.,TGTGCCTGGAGTGTACCTGGCGACATTTTGTATGGCTACACCTTC,CAWSVPGDILYGYTF
.,TRBJ2-5,TRBV7-9,.,TGTGCCAGCAGCTTAAGCGAGACCCAGTACTTC,CASSLSETQYF
.,TRBJ2-5,TRBV29-1,.,TGCAGCGTTGAAGAACCCCGAGAGACCCAGTACTTC,CSVEEPRETQYF
.,TRBJ2-3,TRBV30,.,TGTGCCTCCATCTCAGGGGACCCAGATACGCAGTATTTT,CASISGDPDTQYF
TRBD1,TRBJ1-2,TRBV7-6,.,TGTGCCAGCAGCTTAAGACAGGGGGTTGGCTACACCTTC,CASSLRQGVGYTF
.,TRBJ2-1,TRBV5-1,.,TGCGCCAGCAGCTTACAGTCATCTGGCTACAATGAGCAGTTCTTC,CASSLQSSGYNEQFF
.,TRBJ1-5,TRBV5-6,.,TGTGCCAGCAGCCGTACGGGGGGCAATCAGCCCCAGCATTTT,CASSRTGGNQPQHF
.,TRBJ1-1,TRBV7-2,.,TGTGCCAGCACCTTGCAGAACAGGGAAGCTTTCTTT,CASTLQNREAFF
.,TRBJ2-1,TRBV7-3,.,TGTGCCAGCAGCTTAACTCCGACAGGGAGGAATGAGCAGTTCTTC,CASSLTPTGRNEQFF
TRBD2,TRBJ2-3,TRBV30,once,TGTGCCTGGAGCGCGAGGGCTAGCGGAGGTACAGATACGCAGTATTTT,CAWSARASGGTDTQYF
.,TRBJ1-2,TRBV30,few,TGTGCCTGGAGGATCAATCGTAATGGCTACACCTTC,CAWRINRNGYTF